This T cell receptor beta chain was found in a study of T-cell reconstitution after alpha-beta-depleted transplantation in children. TCRbeta library construction was performed incorporating unique molecular identifiers. TCRdb reprocessed the PCR reads with MiXCR, giving one entry per CDR3 protein. The profile shows some 390,000 distinct CDR3 sequences, about a fifth of them singletons. This clonotype was recorded a few times. Trimming removed 5 bases at V and 1 base at J, with 14 bases between. The CDR3 is 14 residues long. Germline assignment: CDR1 DFQATT and CDR2 SNEGSKA (reference sequence). This receptor was obtained from a human donor who donated a stem cell graft to a child with acute myeloid leukemia. This chain uses TRBV20-1 with TRBJ1-1; unclear D gene. Sequenced material: PBMCs from the stem cell graft donor, taken from the stem cell graft. CDR3 amino acids: CSAAPGGRNTEAFF. The CDR3 DNA sequence: TGCAGTGCTGCCCCGGGCGGCAGGAACACTGAAGCTTTCTTT.